These 19 T cell receptor beta chains were sequenced from one sample in a study of CD8+ T cells in alopecia areata. RNA, once extracted, was reverse transcribed into cDNA for use as the sequencing template. Profiled with immunoSEQ multiplex PCR; TCRdb holds only in-frame clones, not every one. Among some 110,000 clones listed, less than 75% were seen once. The treatment here: oral pan-JAK inhibitor, 5-10 mg twice daily. The sequencing here drew on CD8+ T cells sorted from blood, taken at week 4, from a patient treated with tofacitinib. Receptors originate from a human donor with alopecia areata.

This clone was detected only a few times. The rearrangement links TRBV19 to TRBJ1-5; D is ambiguous. Trimming left V 7 bases short and J 0 bases short, with 16 bases between. CDR1 and CDR2 from the germline V gene are LNHDA and SQIVND (reference sequence). The CDR3 sequence is 16 residues long. This chain's CDR3 is CASMSREGYSNQPQHF. CDR3 DNA sequence: TGTGCCAGTATGTCCCGTGAAGGTTATAGCAATCAGCCCCAGCATTTT.

This clone appeared a few times. This chain joins TRBV30 and TRBJ1-2; D gene unclear. V was trimmed by 5 bases and J by 4 bases, leaving 8 bases between them. The V gene's germline CDR1 is GTSNPN and CDR2 SVGIG (reference sequence). This CDR3 has 11 amino acids. CDR3 loop: CAWGNSYGYTF. The CDR3 nucleotides are TGTGCCTGGGGTAACTCCTATGGCTACACCTTC. Drawing the rest from reference TRBV30 and TRBJ1-2, the complete variable domain is SQTIHQWPATLVQPVGSPLSLECTVEGTSNPNLYWYRQAAGRGLQLLFYSVGIGQISSEVPQNLSASRPQDRQFILSSKKLLLSDSGFYLCAWGNSYGYTFGSGTRLTVV.

This chain links TRBV20-1 with TRBJ2-7, with D uncertain. The V end lost 3 bases, the J end lost 6 bases, and 9 bases lay between the germline ends. The CDR3 contains 11 residues. The V gene's germline CDR1 is DFQATT and CDR2 SNEGSKA (reference sequence). This CDR3 is CSASRGGEQYF. The CDR3 bases are TGCAGTGCTAGTCGCGGTGGCGAGCAGTACTTC.

This clone was seen a handful of times. The chain combines TRBV9 with TRBJ2-3; weak D call: TRBD2 (7 bases). V lost 3 bases and J lost 2, with 13 bases in between. CDR3 length: 15 residues. CDR1 is SGDLS and CDR2 is YYNGEE in the germline V gene. As DNA, the CDR3 is TGTGCCAGCAGCGGACACGGGGGGCCCACAGATACGCAGTATTTT. Its protein product is CASSGHGGPTDTQYF.

This chain connects TRBV28 to TRBJ2-7, with 7 positions matching TRBD1. This CDR3 has 14 amino acids. V lost 4 bases, J lost 8 bases, and 11 bases stayed unmatched. In germline, CDR1 is MDHEN, CDR2 SYDVKM. CDR3 bases: TGTGCCAGCAGTTCCGACAGGGAATTGGTAAAGCAGTACTTC. Translated: CASSSDRELVKQYF.

The chain employs TRBV7-3 and TRBJ1-2, with 9 positions matching TRBD1. The CDR3 runs 16 residues. Trimming cost V 4 bases and J 6 bases; bases outside gene matches: 12. In germline, CDR1 is SGHTA, CDR2 FQGTGA. CDR3 nucleotide sequence: TGTGCCAGCAGCTCTCTCTTAACAGGGGGCTCGGATGGCTACACCTTC. Protein product: CASSSLLTGGSDGYTF.

The V gene is TRBV14, the J gene TRBJ2-5; D may be TRBD2 (5 bases). CDR1 and CDR2 (germline): SGHDN, FVKESK. V was shortened by 0 bases and J by 3 bases, with 8 bases between the two germline ends. This CDR3 is built from 14 residues. CDR3 residues: CASSQDSGKETQYF. The DNA of the CDR3 is TGTGCCAGCAGCCAAGATTCGGGAAAAGAGACCCAGTACTTC.

The chain carries TRBV29-1 and TRBJ1-2, with 7 bases lining up with TRBD1. V lost 7 bases, J lost 7 bases, and 9 bases stayed unmatched. CDR1 and CDR2 (germline): SQVTM, ANQGSEA. This CDR3 is 12 amino acids long. CDR3 sequence reads: CSGGTAGSGYTF. DNA for the CDR3: TGCAGCGGGGGGACAGCCGGCTCTGGCTACACCTTC.

In this sample, this clone turned up a few times. This sequence joins TRBV29-1 and TRBJ2-5, with a tentative D call TRBD2 (5 bases). Germline V gene sequence: CDR1 SQVTM, CDR2 ANQGSEA. The CDR3 loop spans 12 amino acids. The V gene lost 7 bases and the J gene lost 2 bases, with 11 bases spanning the gap. The CDR3 loop reads CSASRTQETQYF. For the CDR3, the DNA is TGCAGCGCTAGCCGGACTCAAGAGACCCAGTACTTC.

The chain joins TRBV30 to TRBJ1-1; D is perhaps TRBD1 (5 bases). This CDR3 is built from 14 residues. V shed 0 bases and J shed 1 base, with 9 bases lying between them. Germline lookup yields CDR1 GTSNPN and CDR2 SVGIG (reference sequence). CDR3 residues: CAWSVGPPNTEAFF. The CDR3 DNA reads TGTGCCTGGAGTGTGGGACCGCCGAACACTGAAGCTTTCTTT.

A few counts support this clone. The chain combines TRBV4-1 with TRBJ1-2, with D perhaps TRBD1 (5 bases). Germline CDR1 and CDR2: MGHRA and YSYEKL. V lost 0 bases and J lost 8, with 16 bases in between. The CDR3 extends over 15 amino acids. The CDR3: CASSQEAAGGGGYTF. CDR3 coding DNA: TGCGCCAGCAGCCAAGAAGCTGCGGGGGGAGGAGGCTACACCTTC.

The gene calls are TRBV9 and TRBJ2-2, with 12 positions matching TRBD2. The CDR3 is 16 amino acids. Germline trimming cut 3 bases from V and 6 bases from J; bases unmatched to any gene: 6. Germline CDR1 is SGDLS and CDR2 is YYNGEE. The CDR3 DNA reads TGTGCCAGCAGCGATCCGGGACTAGCGGGTCCCGGGGAGCTGTTTTTT. Residues: CASSDPGLAGPGELFF.

This chain links TRBV7-6 with TRBJ2-4; D ambiguous. The CDR3 has 13 residues. The germline V gene has CDR1 SGHVS and CDR2 FNYEAQ. The V end was cut by 3 bases, the J end by 8 bases, with 11 bases between. CDR3 bases: TGTGCCAGCAGCTTGGTAACTCTGGACATTCAGTACTTC. Its translation: CASSLVTLDIQYF.

This clone was found a few times. The V and J genes are TRBV30 and TRBJ1-1, with 10 bases fitting TRBD1. Germline V gene data show CDR1 as GTSNPN and CDR2 as SVGIG (reference sequence). The CDR3 runs to 14 residues. The ends lost 8 bases at V and 4 bases at J; junction bases unmatched: 10. CDR3 protein: CARIGTGDLTEAFF. The CDR3 DNA follows: TGTGCCCGTATTGGGACAGGGGATCTCACTGAAGCTTTCTTT.

The V call is TRBV28, the J call TRBJ2-3, with 8 bases matching TRBD2. Germline V gene lookup returns CDR1 MDHEN and CDR2 SYDVKM. Trimming at V came to 2 bases and at J to 7 bases, leaving 8 bases not matched to a gene. There are 15 residues in the CDR3. The CDR3 loop reads CASSLGARGVYTQYF. The CDR3 nucleotides are TGTGCCAGCAGTTTAGGGGCGCGGGGGGTCTATACGCAGTATTTT.

This clone was counted a few times. The chain combines TRBV7-2 with TRBJ2-6; D gene ambiguous. This CDR3 has 15 residues. V lost 0 bases and J 4 bases, leaving 7 bases between the germline ends. From germline, CDR1 is SGHTA and CDR2 FQGNSA. As DNA, the CDR3 is TGTGCCAGCAGCTTAGCGGGCTACGGGGCCAACGTCCTGACTTTC. Translated, it gives CASSLAGYGANVLTF.

The chain carries TRBV27 and TRBJ1-2; no firm D call. The CDR3 totals 17 residues. Trimming removed 2 bases at V and 0 bases at J, with 16 bases between. CDR1 MNHEY and CDR2 SMNVEV come from the germline V gene (reference sequence). The CDR3 coding sequence is TGTGCCAGCAGTTTAAGCGTCGTCAGCCCCGCTAACTATGGCTACACCTTC. This translates into CASSLSVVSPANYGYTF.

V gene TRBV30 combines with J gene TRBJ2-2; D is undetermined. The V and J ends lost 8 bases and 1 base respectively, with 5 bases between them. The CDR3 is 11 residues long. Germline V CDR1 and CDR2: GTSNPN, SVGIG (reference sequence). CDR3 nucleotides: TGTGCCCTGTGGAACACCGGGGAGCTGTTTTTT. Translation gives CALWNTGELFF.

The chain employs TRBV30 and TRBJ2-7, with 7 bases fitting TRBD2. V lost 0 bases, J lost 2 bases, and 7 bases stayed unmatched. Germline V lookup: CDR1 GTSNPN, CDR2 SVGIG (reference sequence). The CDR3 length is 15 residues. CDR3 sequence: CAWSVERTRTYEQYF. As DNA, the CDR3 is TGTGCCTGGAGTGTAGAACGGACTAGGACCTACGAGCAGTACTTC.